The 8 T cell receptor beta chains below all came from one sample that was sequenced in a study of T cells in pancreatic ductal adenocarcinoma. Selected pancreatic ductal adenocarcinoma patients had undergone surgery without neoadjuvant therapy. Sequenced by immunoSEQ multiplex PCR; TCRdb stores in-frame clones only, minus some. Of about 30,000 clones in the sample, more than 80% were seen once. The sequenced material came from PBMCs. These receptors were taken from a human donor with pancreatic ductal adenocarcinoma.

The chain uses TRBV5-1 and TRBJ2-1; no clear D. Germline V gene lookup returns CDR1 SGHRS and CDR2 YFSETQ. Trimming left V 4 bases short and J 5 bases short, with 13 bases between. The CDR3 runs to 14 residues. For the CDR3, the DNA is TGCGCCAGCAGCCATCCCACTGGCCACAATGAGCAGTTCTTC. Translation gives CASSHPTGHNEQFF. The entire variable domain, with the rest obtained from reference TRBV5-1 and TRBJ2-1, is as follows: KAGVTQTPRYLIKTRGQQVTLSCSPISGHRSVSWYQQTPGQGLQFLFEYFSETQRNKGNFPGRFSGRQFSNSRSEMNVSTLELGDSALYLCASSHPTGHNEQFFGPGTRLTVL.

This sequence joins TRBV11-3 and TRBJ2-6; either TRBD1 or TRBD2 may fit D (5 bases each). Trimming stripped 1 base from V and 2 bases from J, with 9 bases between. This CDR3 is built from 16 residues. Germline CDR1 reads SGHNT; CDR2 reads YENEEA. Here the CDR3 DNA reads TGTGCCAGCAGCTTAGGGGTGGGGGCTGGGGCCAACGTCCTGACTTTC. Its protein is CASSLGVGAGANVLTF.

The chain recombines TRBV5-6 with TRBJ2-7, with unresolved D. V was shortened by 3 bases and J by 3 bases, with 10 bases between the two germline ends. The V gene's germline CDR1 is SGHDT and CDR2 YYEEEE. This CDR3 spans 13 amino acids. The CDR3 is CASSYVLNYEQYF. CDR3 bases: TGTGCCAGCAGCTACGTACTAAACTACGAGCAGTACTTC.

Here the CDR3 DNA reads TGTGCCAGCAGAAGGGATCCCAATACCAATCAGCCCCAGCATTTT. As protein: CASRRDPNTNQPQHF. V gene TRBV6-1 combines with J gene TRBJ1-5; D uncertain. Deletions cut 6 bases from V and 3 bases from J, with 15 bases between. Germline V gene sequence: CDR1 MNHNS, CDR2 SASEGT. The CDR3 length is 15 residues.

The V call is TRBV7-8, the J call TRBJ1-1, with TRBD1 identical over 7 bases. Germline values: CDR1 SGHVS, CDR2 FQNEAQ. This CDR3 has 13 residues. Germline trimming cut 3 bases from V and 7 bases from J; bases unmatched to any gene: 5. The CDR3 DNA follows: TGTGCCAGCAGCTTCAGGGGGGCGGGTGAAGCTTTCTTT. Encoded protein: CASSFRGAGEAFF.

J is TRBJ2-3 and V is TRBV9; TRBD2 matches at 13 bases. The germline V gene encodes CDR1 SGDLS and CDR2 YYNGEE. V lost 4 bases, J lost 1 base, and 12 bases stayed unmatched. The CDR3 consists of 19 residues. CDR3 sequence (DNA): TGTGCCAGCAGCCGCCGGACTAGCGGGAGAGGGGCAGGCACAGATACGCAGTATTTT. Translating it yields CASSRRTSGRGAGTDTQYF. Variable domain in full (rest from reference TRBV9 and TRBJ2-3): DSGVTQTPKHLITATGQRVTLRCSPRSGDLSVYWYQQSLDQGLQFLIQYYNGEERAKGNILERFSAQQFPDLHSELNLSSLELGDSALYFCASSRRTSGRGAGTDTQYFGPGTRLTVL.

The chain couples TRBV10-1 to TRBJ2-7; the D call may be TRBD1 or TRBD2 (5 bases each). Trimming shortened V by 3 bases and J by 0 bases, and 36 bases separated the two germline ends. CDR3 size: 23 residues. Germline lookup yields CDR1 WNHNN and CDR2 SYGVQD (reference sequence). The CDR3 coding sequence is TGCGCCAGCAGTGAATGCGGCAGCTCAAGCGGCCGTCTAAGGGGTCAAAACTCCTACGAGCAGTACTTC. Translating gives CASSECGSSSGRLRGQNSYEQYF.

The V gene is TRBV30, the J gene TRBJ2-1, with 13 positions matching TRBD2. This CDR3 comprises 15 residues. V lost 5 bases and J lost 7; bases outside the gene matches: 8. The germline V gene encodes CDR1 GTSNPN and CDR2 SVGIG (reference sequence). The CDR3 nucleotides are TGTGCCTGGGGGGGACTAGCGGGACGGAGGAATGAGCAGTTCTTC. Encoded protein: CAWGGLAGRRNEQFF.